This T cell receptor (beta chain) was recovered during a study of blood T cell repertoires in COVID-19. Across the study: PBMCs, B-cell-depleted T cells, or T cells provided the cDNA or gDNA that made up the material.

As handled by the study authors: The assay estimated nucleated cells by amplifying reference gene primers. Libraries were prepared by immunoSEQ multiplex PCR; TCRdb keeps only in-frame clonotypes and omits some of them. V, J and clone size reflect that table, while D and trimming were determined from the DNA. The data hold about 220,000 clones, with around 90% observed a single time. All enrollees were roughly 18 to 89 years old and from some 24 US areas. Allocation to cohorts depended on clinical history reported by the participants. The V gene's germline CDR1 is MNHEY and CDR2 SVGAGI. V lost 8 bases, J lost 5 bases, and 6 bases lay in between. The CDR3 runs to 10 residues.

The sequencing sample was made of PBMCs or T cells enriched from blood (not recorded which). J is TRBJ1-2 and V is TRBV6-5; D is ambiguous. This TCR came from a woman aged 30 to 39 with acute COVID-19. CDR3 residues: CASFGYGYTF. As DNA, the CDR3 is TGTGCCAGCTTCGGGTATGGCTACACCTTC.